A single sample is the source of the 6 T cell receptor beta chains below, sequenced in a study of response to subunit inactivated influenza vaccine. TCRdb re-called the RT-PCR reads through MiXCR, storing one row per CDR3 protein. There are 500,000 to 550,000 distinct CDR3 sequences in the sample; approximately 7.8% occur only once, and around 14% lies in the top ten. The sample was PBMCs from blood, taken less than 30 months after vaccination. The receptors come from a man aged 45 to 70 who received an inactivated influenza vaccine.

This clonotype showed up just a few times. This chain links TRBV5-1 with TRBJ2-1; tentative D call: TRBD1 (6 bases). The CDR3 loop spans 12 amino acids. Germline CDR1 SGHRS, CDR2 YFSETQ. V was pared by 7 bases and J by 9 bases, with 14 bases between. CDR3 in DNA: TGCGCCAGCCGGACAGTTCTTAGTGAGCAGTTCTTC. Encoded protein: CASRTVLSEQFF. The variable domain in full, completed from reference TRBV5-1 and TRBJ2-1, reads KAGVTQTPRYLIKTRGQQVTLSCSPISGHRSVSWYQQTPGQGLQFLFEYFSETQRNKGNFPGRFSGRQFSNSRSEMNVSTLELGDSALYLCASRTVLSEQFFGPGTRLTVL.

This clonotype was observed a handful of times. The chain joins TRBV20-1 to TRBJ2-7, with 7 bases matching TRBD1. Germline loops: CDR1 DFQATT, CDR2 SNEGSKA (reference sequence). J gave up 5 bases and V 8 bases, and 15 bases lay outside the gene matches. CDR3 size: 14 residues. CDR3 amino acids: CSTRSQGTLHEQYF. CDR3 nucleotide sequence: TGCAGTACAAGATCACAGGGGACCCTCCACGAGCAGTACTTC.

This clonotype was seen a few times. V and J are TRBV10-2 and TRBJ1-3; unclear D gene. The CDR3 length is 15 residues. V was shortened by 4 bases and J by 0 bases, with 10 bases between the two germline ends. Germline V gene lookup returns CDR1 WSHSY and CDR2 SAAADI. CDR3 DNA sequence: TGCGCCAGCAGTGTTGGAACACTCTCTGGAAACACCATATATTTT. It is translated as CASSVGTLSGNTIYF.

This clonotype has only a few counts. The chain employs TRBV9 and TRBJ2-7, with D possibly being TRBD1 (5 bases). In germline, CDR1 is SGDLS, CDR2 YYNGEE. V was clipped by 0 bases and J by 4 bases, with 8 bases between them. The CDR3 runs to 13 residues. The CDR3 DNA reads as TGTGCCAGCAGCGTAGAGGACACGTACGAGCAGTACTTC. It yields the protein CASSVEDTYEQYF.

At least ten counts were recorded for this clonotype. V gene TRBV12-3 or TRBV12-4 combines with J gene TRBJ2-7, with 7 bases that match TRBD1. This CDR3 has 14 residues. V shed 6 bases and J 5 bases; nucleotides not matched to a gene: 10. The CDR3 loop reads CASSLDREFDEQYF. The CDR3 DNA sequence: TGTGCCAGCAGCCTAGACAGGGAATTTGACGAGCAGTACTTC.

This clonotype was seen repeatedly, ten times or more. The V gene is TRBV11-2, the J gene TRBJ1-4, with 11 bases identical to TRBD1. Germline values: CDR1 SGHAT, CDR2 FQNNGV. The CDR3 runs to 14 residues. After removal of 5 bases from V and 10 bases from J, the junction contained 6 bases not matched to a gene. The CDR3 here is CASSPGTGGGKLFF. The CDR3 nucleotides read TGTGCCAGCAGCCCTGGGACAGGGGGAGGAAAACTGTTTTTT. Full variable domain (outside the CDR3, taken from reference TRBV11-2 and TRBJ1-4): EAGVAQSPRYKIIEKRQSVAFWCNPISGHATLYWYQQILGQGPKLLIQFQNNGVVDDSQLPKDRFSAERLKGVDSTLKIQPAKLEDSAVYLCASSPGTGGGKLFFGSGTQLSVL.